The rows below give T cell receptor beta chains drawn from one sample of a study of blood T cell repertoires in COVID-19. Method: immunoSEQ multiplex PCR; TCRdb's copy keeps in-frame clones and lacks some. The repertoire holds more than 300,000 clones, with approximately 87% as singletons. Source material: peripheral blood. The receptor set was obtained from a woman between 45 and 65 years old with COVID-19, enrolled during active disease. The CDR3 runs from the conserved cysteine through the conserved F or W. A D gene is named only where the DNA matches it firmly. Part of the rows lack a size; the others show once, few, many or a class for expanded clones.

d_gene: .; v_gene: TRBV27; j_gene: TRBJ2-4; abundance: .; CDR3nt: TGTGCCAGCAGTTTATCGTCAGGGGCCAAAAACATTCAGTACTTC; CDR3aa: CASSLSSGAKNIQYF
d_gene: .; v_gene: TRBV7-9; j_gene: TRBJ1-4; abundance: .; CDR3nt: TGTGCCAGCAGCTCGTACATAAATGAAAAACTGTTTTTT; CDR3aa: CASSSYINEKLFF
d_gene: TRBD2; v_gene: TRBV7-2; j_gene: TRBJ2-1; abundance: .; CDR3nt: TGTGCCAGCAGGGAAGCGGGGGTCGAGCAGTTCTTC; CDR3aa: CASREAGVEQFF
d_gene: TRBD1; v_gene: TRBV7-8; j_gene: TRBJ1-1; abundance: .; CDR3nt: TGTGCCAGCAGCTTCCGACAGGGTTTGAACACTGAAGCTTTCTTT; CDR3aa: CASSFRQGLNTEAFF
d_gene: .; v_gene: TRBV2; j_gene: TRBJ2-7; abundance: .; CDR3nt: TGTGCCAGCAGTCCCACCTACGAGCAGTACTTC; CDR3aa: CASSPTYEQYF
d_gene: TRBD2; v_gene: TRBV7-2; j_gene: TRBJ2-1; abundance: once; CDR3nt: TGTGCCAGCAGCTTAGAAGTACTAGCGGGTACCCACGGTGAGCAGTTCTTC; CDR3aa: CASSLEVLAGTHGEQFF
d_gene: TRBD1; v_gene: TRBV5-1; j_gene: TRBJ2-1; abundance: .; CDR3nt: TGCGCCAGCAGCTTGGCAGGGGGCGTCAACTACAATGAGCAGTTCTTC; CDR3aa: CASSLAGGVNYNEQFF
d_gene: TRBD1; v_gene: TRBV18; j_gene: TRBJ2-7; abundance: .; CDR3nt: TGTGCCAGCTCATTCACCGGGACAGGGGTCTACGAGCAGTACTTC; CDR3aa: CASSFTGTGVYEQYF
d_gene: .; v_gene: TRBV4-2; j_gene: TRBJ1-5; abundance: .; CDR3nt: TGTGCCAGCAGCCAGGACCCAGGGCCCAGCAGGGCGGATCAGCCCCAGCATTTT; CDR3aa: CASSQDPGPSRADQPQHF
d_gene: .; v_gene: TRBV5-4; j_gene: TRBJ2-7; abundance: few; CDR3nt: TGTGCCAGCAGCCCAGGGGTGGGCGGGAGTTCCAACTACGAGCAGTACTTC; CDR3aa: CASSPGVGGSSNYEQYF
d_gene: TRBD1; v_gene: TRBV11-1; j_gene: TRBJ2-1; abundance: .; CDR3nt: TGTGCCAGCAGCCCCACCGTGGGGACAGGGTACAATGAGCAGTTCTTC; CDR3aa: CASSPTVGTGYNEQFF
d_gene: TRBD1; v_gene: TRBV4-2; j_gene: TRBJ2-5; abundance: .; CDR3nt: TGTGCCAGCAGCCAAGGTACAGGGGATTGGGAGACCCAGTACTTC; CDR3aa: CASSQGTGDWETQYF
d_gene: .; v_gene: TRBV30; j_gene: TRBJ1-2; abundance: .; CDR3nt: TGTGCCTGGAGTGTACGACAGGAGAATGGCTACACCTTC; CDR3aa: CAWSVRQENGYTF
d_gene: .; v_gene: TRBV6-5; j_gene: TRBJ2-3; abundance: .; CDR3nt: TGTGCCAGCAGTCAAAGGACTGCAGATACGCAGTATTTT; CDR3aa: CASSQRTADTQYF